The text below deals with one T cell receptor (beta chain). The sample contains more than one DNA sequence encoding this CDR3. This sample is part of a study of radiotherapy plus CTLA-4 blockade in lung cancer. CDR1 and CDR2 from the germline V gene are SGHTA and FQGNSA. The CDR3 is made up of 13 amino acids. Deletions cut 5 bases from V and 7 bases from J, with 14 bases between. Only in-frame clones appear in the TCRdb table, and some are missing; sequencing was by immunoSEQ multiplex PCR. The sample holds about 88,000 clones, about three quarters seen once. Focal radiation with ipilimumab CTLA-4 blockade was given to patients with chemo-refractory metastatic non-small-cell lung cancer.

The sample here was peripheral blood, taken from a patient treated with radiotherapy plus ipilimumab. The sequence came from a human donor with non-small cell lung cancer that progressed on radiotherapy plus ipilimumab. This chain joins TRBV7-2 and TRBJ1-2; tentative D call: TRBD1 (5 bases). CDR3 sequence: CASSPNLGGGYTF. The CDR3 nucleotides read TGTGCCAGCAGCCCAAACCTCGGGGGTGGCTACACCTTC.